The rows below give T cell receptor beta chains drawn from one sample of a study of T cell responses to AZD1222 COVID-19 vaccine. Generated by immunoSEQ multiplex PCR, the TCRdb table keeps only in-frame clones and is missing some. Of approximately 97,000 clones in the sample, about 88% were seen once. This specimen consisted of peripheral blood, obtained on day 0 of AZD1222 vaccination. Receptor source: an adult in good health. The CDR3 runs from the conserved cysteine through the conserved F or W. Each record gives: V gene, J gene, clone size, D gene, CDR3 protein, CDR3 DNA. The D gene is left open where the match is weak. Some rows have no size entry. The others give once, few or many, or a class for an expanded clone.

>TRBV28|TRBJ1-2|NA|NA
CASSLRQNYGYTF
TGTGCCAGCAGTTTGAGGCAGAACTATGGCTACACCTTC
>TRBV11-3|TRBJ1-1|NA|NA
CASSAGQGSNTEAFF
TGTGCCAGCAGTGCCGGACAAGGGTCGAACACTGAAGCTTTCTTT
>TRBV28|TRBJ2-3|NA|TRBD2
CASSSITGTSAHTDTQYF
TGTGCCAGCAGTTCAATAACCGGGACTAGCGCTCACACAGATACGCAGTATTTT
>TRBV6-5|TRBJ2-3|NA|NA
CASIRRNVVTDTQYF
TGTGCCAGCATAAGACGGAACGTGGTCACAGATACGCAGTATTTT
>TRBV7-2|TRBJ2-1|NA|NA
CASSFRLNNEQFF
TGTGCCAGCAGCTTTAGACTTAACAATGAGCAGTTCTTC
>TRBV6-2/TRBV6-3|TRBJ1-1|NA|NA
CASSSEFRHTEAFF
TGTGCCAGCAGTTCCGAATTCAGGCACACTGAAGCTTTCTTT
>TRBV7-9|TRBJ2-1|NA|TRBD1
CASSLDRGNEQFF
TGTGCCAGCAGCTTAGACAGGGGTAATGAGCAGTTCTTC
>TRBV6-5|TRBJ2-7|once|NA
CATRTPGGSYEQYF
TGTGCCACCAGAACCCCAGGAGGGTCCTACGAGCAGTACTTC
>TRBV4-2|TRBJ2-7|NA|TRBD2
CASSQGTSLNYEQYF
TGTGCCAGCAGCCAAGGGACTAGCCTCAACTACGAGCAGTACTTC
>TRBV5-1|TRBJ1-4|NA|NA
CASSLGTVATNEKLFF
TGCGCCAGCAGCTTAGGGACCGTAGCAACTAATGAAAAACTGTTTTTT
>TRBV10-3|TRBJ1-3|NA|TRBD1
CAITGDRAGGNTIYF
TGTGCCATCACCGGAGACAGGGCGGGAGGAAACACCATATATTTT
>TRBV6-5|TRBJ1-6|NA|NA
CASSYSNAPLHF
TGTGCCAGCAGTTACTCGAACGCCCCCCTCCACTTT
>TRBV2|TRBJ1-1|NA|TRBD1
CASSEMAVQGATEAFF
TGTGCCAGCAGTGAAATGGCGGTTCAGGGGGCCACTGAAGCTTTCTTT
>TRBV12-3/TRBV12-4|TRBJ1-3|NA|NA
CASSPTGNTIYF
TGTGCCAGCAGCCCGACAGGAAACACCATATATTTT
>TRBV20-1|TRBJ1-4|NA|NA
CSARGGGQLFF
TGCAGTGCTAGGGGAGGGGGGCAACTGTTTTTT
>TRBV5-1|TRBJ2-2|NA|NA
CASSLRQGGTGELFF
TGCGCCAGCAGCTTGCGGCAGGGGGGCACCGGGGAGCTGTTTTTT
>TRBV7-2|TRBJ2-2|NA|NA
CASSQGRAGELFF
TGTGCCAGCAGCCAAGGACGGGCCGGGGAGCTGTTTTTT
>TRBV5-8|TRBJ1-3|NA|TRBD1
CASSWETGTGNTIYF
TGTGCCAGCAGTTGGGAGACAGGGACTGGAAACACCATATATTTT
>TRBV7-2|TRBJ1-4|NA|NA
CASSLGRSATNEKLFF
TGTGCCAGCAGCTTAGGACGCTCCGCAACTAATGAAAAACTGTTTTTT
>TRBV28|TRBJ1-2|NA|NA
CASSVLDGGHGGYTF
TGTGCCAGCAGCGTCCTCGATGGGGGGCATGGTGGCTACACCTTC
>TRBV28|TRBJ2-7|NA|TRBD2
CASSFRRTSSYEQYF
TGTGCCAGCAGTTTTCGTAGGACTAGCTCCTACGAGCAGTACTTC
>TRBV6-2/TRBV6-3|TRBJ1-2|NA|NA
CASSYNSPGAGYTF
TGTGCCAGCAGTTACAACAGCCCTGGAGCTGGCTACACCTTC
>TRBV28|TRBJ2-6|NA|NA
CASSSQGISGANVLTF
TGTGCCAGCAGTTCCCAAGGGATCTCTGGGGCCAACGTCCTGACTTTC
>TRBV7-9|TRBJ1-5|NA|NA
CASSLEPSGRTQHF
TGTGCCAGCAGCTTAGAGCCCAGCGGAAGGACCCAGCATTTT
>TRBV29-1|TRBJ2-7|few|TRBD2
CSVASGSYEQYF
TGCAGCGTTGCCAGCGGGAGTTACGAGCAGTACTTC
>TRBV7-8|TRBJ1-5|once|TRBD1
CASSLAGQGGQPQHF
TGTGCCAGCAGCTTAGCAGGGCAGGGGGGTCAGCCCCAGCATTTT
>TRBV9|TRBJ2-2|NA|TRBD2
CASSLLAGENTGELFF
TGTGCCAGCAGCTTGCTAGCGGGGGAGAACACCGGGGAGCTGTTTTTT
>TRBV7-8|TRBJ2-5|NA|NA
CASTQGGPVGETQYF
TGTGCCAGCACCCAGGGGGGGCCCGTGGGAGAGACCCAGTACTTC
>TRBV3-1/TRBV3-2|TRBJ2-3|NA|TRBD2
CASSQGGPGLAVTQYF
TGTGCCAGCAGCCAAGGTGGACCGGGACTAGCGGTTACGCAGTATTTT
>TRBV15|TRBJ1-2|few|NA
CATSREGIDYGYTF
TGTGCCACCAGCAGAGAAGGGATCGACTATGGCTACACCTTC
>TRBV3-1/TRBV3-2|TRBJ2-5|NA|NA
CASSLLRGQETQYF
TGTGCCAGCAGCCTGTTACGGGGGCAAGAGACCCAGTACTTC